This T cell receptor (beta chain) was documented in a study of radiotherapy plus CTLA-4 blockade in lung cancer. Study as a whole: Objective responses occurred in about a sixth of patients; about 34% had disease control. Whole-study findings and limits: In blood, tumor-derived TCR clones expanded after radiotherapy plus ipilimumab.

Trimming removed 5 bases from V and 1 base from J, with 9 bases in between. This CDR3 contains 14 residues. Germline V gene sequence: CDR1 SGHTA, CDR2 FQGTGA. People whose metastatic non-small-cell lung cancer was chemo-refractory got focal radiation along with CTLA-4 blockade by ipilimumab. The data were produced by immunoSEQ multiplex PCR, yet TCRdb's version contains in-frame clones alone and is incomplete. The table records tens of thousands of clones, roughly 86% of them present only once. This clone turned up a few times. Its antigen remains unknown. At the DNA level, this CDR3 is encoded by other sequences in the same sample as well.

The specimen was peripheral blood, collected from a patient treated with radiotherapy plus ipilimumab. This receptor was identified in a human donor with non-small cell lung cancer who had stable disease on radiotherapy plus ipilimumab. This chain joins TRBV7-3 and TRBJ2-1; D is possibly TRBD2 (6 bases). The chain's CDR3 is CASSLGGSYNEQFF. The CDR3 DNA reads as TGTGCCAGCAGCCTCGGGGGTTCCTACAATGAGCAGTTCTTC.